This TCR beta chain stems from a study of glioma-infiltrating T cells after dendritic cell vaccination. Study-wide context: Dendritic cell vaccine was injected intradermally three times, biweekly. Study-level findings and limits: TCR clonality showed no direct relationship with survival.

This clone occurred once. Its antigen is undetermined. Patients had residual fresh-frozen tumor tissue and more than two years of survival data. TCRB CDR3 was amplified from 2 ug genomic DNA or less. Assay used: immunoSEQ multiplex PCR; TCRdb lists only in-frame clones, some missing. The sample shows just over 95,000 clones, roughly 83% of them seen only once. The source is a human donor with glioblastoma. The source material was blood, sampled before dendritic cell vaccination.

The CDR3 loop reads CASRDRLAVPSTDTQYF. CDR3 DNA: TGTGCCAGCAGGGACAGACTAGCGGTCCCTAGCACAGATACGCAGTATTTT. The V and J genes are TRBV28 and TRBJ2-3; 9 nucleotides agree with TRBD2. The trim removed 6 bases at V and 0 bases at J, leaving 10 bases unmatched. The CDR3 is 17 residues long. Germline V gene lookup returns CDR1 MDHEN and CDR2 SYDVKM.